This T cell receptor (beta chain) was identified in a study of sequential checkpoint blockade in melanoma (dated by TCRdb to the late 2010s). In terms of the full investigation: Using 1:1 randomization, the trial assigned patients either to first-line nivolumab followed by ipilimumab (arm A) or to ipilimumab followed by nivolumab (arm B). DNA from approximately 91 pretreatment melanoma tumor samples was subjected to TCRbeta immunosequencing. Maintenance nivolumab came after each of the two trial sequences. In around 83% of the matched pre- and post-treatment tumor biopsy pairs, both biopsies came from the same lesion. Matched tumor biopsies were taken from twenty-two patients before treatment and at week 13, after single-agent nivolumab (arm A) or ipilimumab (arm B). The research as a whole found: Achieving clinical benefit was about 30 times more likely for patients whose tumor T-cell fraction and clonality increased by week 13. The response-prediction model combining TCR metrics and mutation burden needs validation in larger, independent patient cohorts. Small sample sizes and reduced statistical power limited the within-arm analyses of tumor T-cell fraction. Tumor T-cell fraction and clonality were correlated with PD-L1 staining and CD8+ T-cell counts, but not with mutational load. In the nivolumab-first arm (arm A), pretreatment tumor TIL clonality was associated with response (P = .04).

The germline V gene supplies CDR1 KGHSY and CDR2 FQNENV. The CDR3 starts with the cysteine, ends with the phenylalanine, and has 14 residues. Kept here is only the CDR3 DNA, which spans 42 bases and is read in frame from base 1. V gives up 1 base and J gives up 3 bases, and the segment between their germline ends measures 9 bases. The immunoSEQ Assay was used to immunosequence TCRbeta CDR3 regions from genomic DNA. Before high-throughput sequencing, the genomic DNA was amplified using bias-controlled multiplex PCR. The study's processing was this. To quantify the absolute abundance of each unique TCRbeta CDR3 region, the sequences were collapsed and filtered. Clonality, defined as 1 minus Pielou's evenness, was calculated using only productive rearrangements. Tumor T-cell fraction was computed by normalizing TCRbeta template counts to usable DNA, estimated from several housekeeping genes. A previously published method was used to identify clones whose frequencies were significantly greater in on-treatment samples than in baseline samples. This is the immuneACCESS table as TCRdb keeps it, with only in-frame sequences that have V and J called. A part of the clones is gone; compared with another copy, unresolved V genes explain less than half, and the rest is unexplained. For V, J and clone size, that table is used; D and trimming come from the DNA. This sample has about 5,000 clones in its table, and around 28% of those were observed once. The top ten hold 20% to 25% of the sample.

This clone is considered medium-sized (0.01 to 0.1%). Its target antigen remains unknown. Base-call qualities are not available, and no considerably larger clone is one nucleotide away. The meaning of the sample's treatment or condition label: randomized to nivolumab then ipilimumab (arm A) or the reverse (arm B). Prior DNA-damaging chemotherapy had not been received by any trial patient. Samples came from patients with melanoma in CheckMate 064, a randomized, open-label phase II trial of sequential checkpoint blockade. Tumor TCR sequencing used genomic DNA from formalin-fixed paraffin-embedded (FFPE) tissue samples.

The V and J segments used are TRBV16 and TRBJ2-5, with an unclear D gene assignment. The receptor was isolated from a human donor with melanoma. This specimen was tumor tissue (inferred from file names), taken from a patient given nivolumab and ipilimumab in sequence. The base sequence is TGTGCCAGCAGCCAATGGGTAGGAGAAGAGACCCAGTACTTC. The resulting protein is CASSQWVGEETQYF.